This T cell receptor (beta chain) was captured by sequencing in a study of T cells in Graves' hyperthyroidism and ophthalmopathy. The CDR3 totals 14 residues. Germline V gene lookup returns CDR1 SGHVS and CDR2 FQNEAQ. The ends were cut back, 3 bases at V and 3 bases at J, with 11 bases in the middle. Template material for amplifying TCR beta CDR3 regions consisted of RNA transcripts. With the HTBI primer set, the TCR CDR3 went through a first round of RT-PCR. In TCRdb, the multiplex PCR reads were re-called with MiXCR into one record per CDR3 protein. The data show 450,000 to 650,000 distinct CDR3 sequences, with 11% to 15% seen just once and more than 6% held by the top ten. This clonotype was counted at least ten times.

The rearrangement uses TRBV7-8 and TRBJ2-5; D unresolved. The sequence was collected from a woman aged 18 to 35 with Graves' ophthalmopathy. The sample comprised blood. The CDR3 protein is CASSFRALKETQYF. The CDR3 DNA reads TGTGCCAGCAGCTTCCGGGCCCTCAAAGAGACCCAGTACTTC.